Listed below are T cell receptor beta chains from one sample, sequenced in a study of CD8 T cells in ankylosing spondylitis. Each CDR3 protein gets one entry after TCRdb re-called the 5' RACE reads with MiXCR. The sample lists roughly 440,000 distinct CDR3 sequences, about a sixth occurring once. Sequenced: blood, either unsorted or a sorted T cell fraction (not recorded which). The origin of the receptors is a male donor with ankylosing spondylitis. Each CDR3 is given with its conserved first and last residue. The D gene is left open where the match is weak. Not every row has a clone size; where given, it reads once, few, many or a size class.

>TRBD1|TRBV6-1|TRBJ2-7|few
CASSVTGGGEQYF
TGTGCCAGCAGCGTGACAGGGGGAGGCGAGCAGTACTTC
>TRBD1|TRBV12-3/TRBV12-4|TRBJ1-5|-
CASNNRGRGNQPQHF
TGTGCCAGCAATAACAGGGGCCGAGGCAATCAGCCCCAGCATTTT
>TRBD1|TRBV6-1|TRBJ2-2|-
CASRPTANRGRVGTGELFF
TGTGCCAGCAGGCCGACGGCGAACAGGGGGCGCGTGGGCACCGGGGAGCTGTTTTTT
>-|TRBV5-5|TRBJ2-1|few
CASSLVGGVNNEQFF
TGTGCCAGCAGCTTGGTGGGCGGGGTAAACAATGAGCAGTTCTTC
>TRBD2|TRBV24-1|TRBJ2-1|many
CATSDFAAGGNHNEQFF
TGTGCCACCAGTGATTTCGCCGCGGGAGGGAACCACAATGAGCAGTTCTTC
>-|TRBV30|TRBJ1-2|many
CAWSLGYHINGYTF
TGTGCCTGGAGCTTGGGATACCACATAAATGGCTACACCTTC
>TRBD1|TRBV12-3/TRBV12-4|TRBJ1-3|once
CACSLEDRWGISGNTIYF
TGTGCCTGCAGTTTAGAGGACAGGTGGGGGATTTCTGGAAACACCATATATTTT
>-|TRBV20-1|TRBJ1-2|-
CSATQTGGAYGYTF
TGCAGTGCTACCCAGACGGGAGGGGCATATGGCTACACCTTC
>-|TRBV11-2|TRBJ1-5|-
CASSLTDGFNQPQHF
TGTGCCAGCAGCTTAACGGACGGCTTCAATCAGCCCCAGCATTTT
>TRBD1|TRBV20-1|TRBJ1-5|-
CSASGTGDAPQHF
TGCAGTGCTAGCGGGACAGGGGATGCGCCCCAGCATTTT
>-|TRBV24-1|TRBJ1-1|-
CATSDPRYTEAFF
TGTGCCACCAGTGATCCAAGATACACTGAAGCTTTCTTT
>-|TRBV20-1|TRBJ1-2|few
CSAMGGLAEGYTF
TGCAGTGCTATGGGGGGGTTAGCGGAGGGCTACACCTTC
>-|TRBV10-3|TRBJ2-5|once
CAIMGTGQETQYF
TGTGCCATCATGGGGACTGGCCAAGAGACCCAGTACTTC
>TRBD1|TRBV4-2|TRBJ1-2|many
CASSQDSAGTANYGYTF
TGTGCCAGCAGCCAAGATAGCGCTGGGACAGCTAACTATGGCTACACCTTC
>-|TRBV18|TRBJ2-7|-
CASSPGFPGPYEQYF
TGTGCCAGCTCACCAGGGTTTCCCGGCCCTTACGAGCAGTACTTC
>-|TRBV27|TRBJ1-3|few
CASSPTLLSSGNTIYF
TGTGCCAGCAGTCCGACCTTACTTAGCTCTGGAAACACCATATATTTT
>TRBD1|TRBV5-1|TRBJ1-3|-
CASSSSGQKNTIYF
TGCGCCAGCAGCTCCTCGGGACAGAAGAACACCATATATTTT
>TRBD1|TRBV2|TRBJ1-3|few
CASSEGTGGGGNTIYF
TGTGCCAGCAGTGAGGGAACAGGGGGCGGCGGAAACACCATATATTTT
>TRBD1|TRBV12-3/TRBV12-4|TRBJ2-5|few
CASGQGHQETQYF
TGTGCCAGCGGACAGGGTCACCAAGAGACCCAGTACTTC
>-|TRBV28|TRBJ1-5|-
CASTGGGVRPTQHF
TGTGCCAGCACCGGTGGAGGGGTACGCCCCACCCAGCATTTT
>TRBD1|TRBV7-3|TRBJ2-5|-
CASSLAGTGEETQYF
TGTGCCAGCAGCTTAGCCGGGACAGGGGAAGAGACCCAGTACTTC
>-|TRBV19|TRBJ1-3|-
CASSPSVGNTIYF
TGTGCCAGTAGCCCTTCCGTGGGAAACACCATATATTTT
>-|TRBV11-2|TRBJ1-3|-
CASRRGGASSGNTIYF
TGTGCCAGCAGGCGCGGTGGGGCCAGCTCTGGAAACACCATATATTTT
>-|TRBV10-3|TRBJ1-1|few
CAISDSAGVRIEAFF
TGTGCCATCAGTGATTCGGCAGGGGTCCGGATTGAAGCTTTCTTT
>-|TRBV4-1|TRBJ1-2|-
CASSHKQGAYGYTF
TGCGCCAGCAGCCACAAACAGGGTGCATATGGCTACACCTTC
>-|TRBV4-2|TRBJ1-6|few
CASSQDPDGYNSPLHF
TGTGCCAGCAGCCAAGATCCGGATGGCTATAATTCACCCCTCCACTTT
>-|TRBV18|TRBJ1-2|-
CASSPSDSFYGYTF
TGTGCCAGCTCACCGTCGGACAGTTTCTATGGCTACACCTTC
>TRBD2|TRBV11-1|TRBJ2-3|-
CASSFLLAGTDTQYF
TGTGCCAGCAGCTTCCTTCTAGCGGGGACAGATACGCAGTATTTT
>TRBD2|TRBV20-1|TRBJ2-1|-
CSAMVAGLYNEQFF
TGCAGTGCTATGGTAGCGGGCCTATACAATGAGCAGTTCTTC